The 16 T cell receptor beta chains below all came from one sample that was sequenced in a study of blood T cell repertoires in COVID-19. Sequencing used immunoSEQ multiplex PCR; TCRdb keeps in-frame clones, though not all of them. The sample gives hundreds of thousands of clones, nearly 90% of which show up once; roughly 1.8% is in the top ten. The sequenced material came from PBMCs or T cells enriched from blood (not recorded which). Source of these receptors: a young woman with acute COVID-19.

V usage is TRBV30 and J usage is TRBJ2-2, with 9 bases that match TRBD1. CDR1 is GTSNPN and CDR2 is SVGIG in the germline V gene (reference sequence). The CDR3 spans 14 residues. V shed 5 bases, J shed 7 bases, and the junction held 8 bases outside the gene matches. Written as DNA, the CDR3 is TGTGCCTGGGCGACAGGGGGTGGGATCGGGGAGCTGTTTTTT. Translation: CAWATGGGIGELFF. Full variable domain (outside the CDR3, taken from reference TRBV30 and TRBJ2-2): SQTIHQWPATLVQPVGSPLSLECTVEGTSNPNLYWYRQAAGRGLQLLFYSVGIGQISSEVPQNLSASRPQDRQFILSSKKLLLSDSGFYLCAWATGGGIGELFFGEGSRLTVL.

This clone was detected a few times. This chain connects TRBV20-1 to TRBJ2-3; D possibly corresponds to TRBD1 (5 bases). Between the trimmed V and J ends, which lost 7 bases and 2 bases, there was a span of 7 bases. The CDR3 contains 11 residues. Germline loops: CDR1 DFQATT, CDR2 SNEGSKA (reference sequence). The CDR3 DNA reads as TGCAGTGGGACACCCACAGATACGCAGTATTTT. Amino acids: CSGTPTDTQYF.

J is TRBJ1-1 and V is TRBV5-8, with D unresolved. V gave up 4 bases and J gave up 4 bases, with 11 bases separating them. CDR1 and CDR2 (germline): SGHTS, YDEGEE. The CDR3 spans 13 residues. CDR3 coding DNA: TGTGCCAGCAGCGCTTACACGTCCACTGAAGCTTTCTTT. Amino acids: CASSAYTSTEAFF. Together with reference TRBV5-8 and TRBJ1-1, the CDR3 gives the full variable domain: EAGVTQSPTHLIKTRGQQATLRCSPISGHTSVYWYQQALGLGLQFLLWYDEGEERNRGNFPPRFSGRQFPNYSSELNVNALELEDSALYLCASSAYTSTEAFFGQGTRLTVV.

This clone has a single count. The chain has TRBV4-3 and TRBJ1-5; D gene uncertain. This CDR3 spans 13 amino acids. Germline CDR1 reads LGHNA; CDR2 reads YSLEER. V lost 1 base and J 4 bases, leaving 5 bases between the germline ends. This chain's CDR3 is CASSQGVNQPQHF. CDR3 nucleotides: TGCGCCAGCAGCCAAGGCGTGAATCAGCCCCAGCATTTT.

The V and J genes are TRBV12-3 or TRBV12-4 and TRBJ1-1; D is ambiguous. The germline V and J ends were trimmed by 5 bases and 5 bases, with 9 bases remaining between them. CDR3 length: 12 residues. The CDR3 sequence: CASSLPITEAFF. CDR3 in DNA: TGTGCCAGCAGTCTACCGATTACTGAAGCTTTCTTT.

The CDR3 DNA reads as TGTGCCAGCAGCGTCGGGACAGGGGGTTTCTCTGGAAACACCATATATTTT. It specifies CASSVGTGGFSGNTIYF. This rearrangement joins TRBV11-2 to TRBJ1-3, with 11 bases lining up with TRBD1. This CDR3 contains 17 residues. The germline V gene has CDR1 SGHAT and CDR2 FQNNGV. V trimming: 5 bases; J trimming: 0 bases; junction bases outside the gene matches: 6.

The chain uses TRBV11-1 and TRBJ2-3; possible D gene TRBD2, 5 bases. Germline V gene lookup returns CDR1 SGHAT and CDR2 FQDESV (reference sequence). Trimming took 3 bases from V and 1 from J, leaving 14 bases between them. CDR3 length equals 16 residues. As DNA, the CDR3 is TGTGCCAGCAGCTTGCGGGTAGTGAGCGGCACAGATACGCAGTATTTT. Translation gives CASSLRVVSGTDTQYF.

The rearrangement links TRBV2 to TRBJ1-4; 7 bases align to TRBD1. The J segment lost 8 bases and the V segment lost 0 bases, leaving 9 bases of the junction unmatched. Germline CDR1 reads SNHLY; CDR2 reads FYNNEI. This CDR3 region has 16 residues. The CDR3 DNA follows: TGTGCCAGCAGTGAAGCGCTTCGATCCAGGGGGGAAAAACTGTTTTTT. Its protein product is CASSEALRSRGEKLFF. Full variable domain (rest looked up from reference TRBV2 and TRBJ1-4): EPEVTQTPSHQVTQMGQEVILRCVPISNHLYFYWYRQILGQKVEFLVSFYNNEISEKSEIFDDQFSVERPDGSNFTLKIRSTKLEDSAMYFCASSEALRSRGEKLFFGSGTQLSVL.

The CDR3 DNA follows: TGTGCCAGCAGTCCGGGACTAGCGGTATTGGGGAACTACGAGCAGTACTTC. It codes for CASSPGLAVLGNYEQYF. This chain joins TRBV27 and TRBJ2-7; 11 bases fit TRBD2. The germline CDR1 and CDR2 sequences are MNHEY and SMNVEV (reference sequence). The CDR3 has 17 amino acids. Unmatched junction bases numbered 12, after V lost 5 bases and J lost 3 bases.

This rearrangement joins TRBV28 to TRBJ1-6; tentative D call: TRBD1 (5 bases). There are 12 residues in the CDR3. Germline CDR1 is MDHEN and CDR2 is SYDVKM. V gave up 6 bases and J gave up 6 bases, with 6 bases separating them. The chain's CDR3 is CASRGPNSPLHF. DNA of the CDR3: TGTGCCAGCAGGGGGCCTAATTCACCCCTCCACTTT.

V gene TRBV5-1 combines with J gene TRBJ1-5; no firm D call. Trimming took off 0 bases at V and 5 bases at J, with 12 bases between the two ends. This CDR3 comprises 15 residues. CDR1 and CDR2 (germline): SGHRS, YFSETQ. In nucleotides, the CDR3 is TGCGCCAGCAGCTTGGTCGCGAGAATCTATCAGCCCCAGCATTTT. This codes for CASSLVARIYQPQHF.

V usage is TRBV5-8 and J usage is TRBJ2-2; 10 bases line up with TRBD2. From germline, CDR1 is SGHTS and CDR2 YDEGEE. The junction had 4 bases not matched to a gene; V was cut back by 10 bases and J by 4 bases. This CDR3 has 13 amino acids. CDR3: CARRLAGTGELFF. The CDR3 coding sequence is TGTGCCCGTCGACTAGCGGGCACCGGGGAGCTGTTTTTT.

The chain recombines TRBV7-2 with TRBJ2-2; TRBD1 aligns across 9 bases. CDR1 and CDR2 (germline): SGHTA, FQGNSA. The CDR3 contains 16 residues. The J segment lost 0 bases and the V segment lost 4 bases, leaving 3 bases of the junction unmatched. DNA for the CDR3: TGTGCCAGCAGCTCCCGGGACAGGGCGAACACCGGGGAGCTGTTTTTT. It translates to CASSSRDRANTGELFF.

The chain carries TRBV29-1 and TRBJ2-2; no clear D. V was cut by 5 bases and J by 1 base, with 5 bases left in between. The CDR3 is made up of 12 amino acids. Germline CDR1 is SQVTM and CDR2 is ANQGSEA. This chain's CDR3 is CSVTENTGELFF. The DNA for the CDR3 is TGCAGCGTTACAGAGAACACCGGGGAGCTGTTTTTT.

The table lists this clone with a few counts. The genes are TRBV30 and TRBJ1-6, with D perhaps TRBD1 (6 bases). Trimming removed 5 bases from V and 9 bases from J, with 20 bases in between. The CDR3 sequence is 15 residues long. CDR1 is GTSNPN and CDR2 is SVGIG in the germline V gene (reference sequence). The CDR3 loop reads CAWGLLQGSSSPLHF. CDR3 nucleotides: TGTGCCTGGGGTCTACTACAGGGATCGAGTTCACCCCTCCACTTT.

This sequence joins TRBV9 and TRBJ2-2; 7 nucleotides agree with TRBD2. The length of the CDR3 is 14 residues. Trimming at V came to 3 bases and at J to 10 bases, leaving 9 bases not matched to a gene. Germline V gene lookup returns CDR1 SGDLS and CDR2 YYNGEE. The CDR3 reads CASSDGGRALELFF. The CDR3 nucleotides read TGTGCCAGCAGCGATGGGGGGAGGGCTCTGGAGCTGTTTTTT. The full variable domain, rest sourced from reference TRBV9 and TRBJ2-2, is DSGVTQTPKHLITATGQRVTLRCSPRSGDLSVYWYQQSLDQGLQFLIQYYNGEERAKGNILERFSAQQFPDLHSELNLSSLELGDSALYFCASSDGGRALELFFGEGSRLTVL.